This TCR beta chain comes out of a study of early T cells in non-severe SARS-CoV-2 infection. Study background: The sequenced material was bulk RNA from unsorted whole blood, and its chains were unpaired.

Germline assignment: CDR1 MNHNY and CDR2 SVGAGI (reference sequence). The CDR3 is 13 amino acids. V lost 10 bases to trimming and J lost 0 bases; unmatched junction nucleotides: 4. Unique molecular identifier tags were affixed to discrete cDNA molecules. Using its own MiXCR run on the 5' RACE reads, TCRdb lists one record per CDR3 protein. The sample carries roughly 35,000 distinct CDR3 sequences, 5.8% recorded once. The sample holds many counts of this clonotype. Sequenced material: whole blood. The gene calls are TRBV6-6 and TRBJ2-5; 8 bases align to TRBD1. The sequence derives from an adult who was a healthcare worker with PCR-confirmed SARS-CoV-2 infection or an uninfected control (not recorded which). This CDR3 reads CATRQGYQETQYF. The CDR3 DNA reads TGTGCCACGAGACAGGGGTACCAAGAGACCCAGTACTTC.